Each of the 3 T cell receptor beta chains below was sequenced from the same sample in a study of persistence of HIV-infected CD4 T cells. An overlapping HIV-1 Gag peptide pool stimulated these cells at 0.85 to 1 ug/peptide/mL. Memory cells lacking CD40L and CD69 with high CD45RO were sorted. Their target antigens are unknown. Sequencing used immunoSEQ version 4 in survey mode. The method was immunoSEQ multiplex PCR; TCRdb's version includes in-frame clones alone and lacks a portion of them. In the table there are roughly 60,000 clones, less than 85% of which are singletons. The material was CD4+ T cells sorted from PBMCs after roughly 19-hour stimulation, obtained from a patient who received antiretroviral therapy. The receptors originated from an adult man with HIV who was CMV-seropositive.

The CDR3 DNA sequence: TGTGCCAGCAGTGCAGGGAACACTGAAGCTTTCTTT. Translation: CASSAGNTEAFF. The chain employs TRBV2 and TRBJ1-1, with no clear D. This CDR3 has 12 amino acids. Germline CDR1 reads SNHLY; CDR2 reads FYNNEI. Between the trimmed V and J ends, which lost 4 bases and 1 base, there was a span of 4 bases.

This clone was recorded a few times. This CDR3 is CATKGQANYGYTF. The CDR3 DNA sequence: TGTGCCACGAAGGGACAGGCTAACTATGGCTACACCTTC. The chain combines TRBV2 with TRBJ1-2, with 8 bases identical to TRBD1. With 10 bases clipped from V and 0 bases from J, the junction kept 4 bases outside the gene matches. Germline lookup yields CDR1 SNHLY and CDR2 FYNNEI. The CDR3 runs 13 residues.

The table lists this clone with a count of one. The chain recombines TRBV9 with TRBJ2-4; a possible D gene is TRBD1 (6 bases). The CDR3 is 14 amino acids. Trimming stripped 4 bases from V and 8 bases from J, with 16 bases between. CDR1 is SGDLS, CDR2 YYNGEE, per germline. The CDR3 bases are TGTGCCAGCAGCTCCCAACAGGGTTGGGACATTCAGTACTTC. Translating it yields CASSSQQGWDIQYF.